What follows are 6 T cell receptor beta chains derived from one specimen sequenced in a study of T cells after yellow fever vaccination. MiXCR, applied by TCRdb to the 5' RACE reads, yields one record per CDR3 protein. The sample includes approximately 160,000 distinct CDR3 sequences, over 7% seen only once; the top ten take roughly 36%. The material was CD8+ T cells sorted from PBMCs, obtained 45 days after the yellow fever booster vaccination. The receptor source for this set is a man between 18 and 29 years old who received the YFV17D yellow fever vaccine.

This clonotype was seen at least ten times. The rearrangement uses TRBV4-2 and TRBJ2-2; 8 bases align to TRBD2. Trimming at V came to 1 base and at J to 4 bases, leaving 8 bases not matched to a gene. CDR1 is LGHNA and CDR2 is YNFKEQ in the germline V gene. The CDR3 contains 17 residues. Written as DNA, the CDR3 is TGTGCCAGCAGCCAAGTCGGCGGGGGGCCGGCCACCGGGGAGCTGTTTTTT. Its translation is CASSQVGGGPATGELFF.

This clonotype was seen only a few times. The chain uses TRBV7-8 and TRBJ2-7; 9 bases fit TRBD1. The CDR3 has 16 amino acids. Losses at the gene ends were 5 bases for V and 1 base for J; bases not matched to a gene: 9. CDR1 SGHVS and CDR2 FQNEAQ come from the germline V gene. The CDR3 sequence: CASSASGTGFSYEQYV. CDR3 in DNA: TGTGCCAGCAGCGCAAGCGGGACAGGGTTTTCCTACGAGCAGTACGTC.

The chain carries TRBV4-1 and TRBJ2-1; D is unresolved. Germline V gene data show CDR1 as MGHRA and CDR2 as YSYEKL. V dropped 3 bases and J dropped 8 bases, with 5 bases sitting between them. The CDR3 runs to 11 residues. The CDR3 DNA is TGCGCCAGCAGCCACTTCGATGAGCAGTTCTTC. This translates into CASSHFDEQFF.

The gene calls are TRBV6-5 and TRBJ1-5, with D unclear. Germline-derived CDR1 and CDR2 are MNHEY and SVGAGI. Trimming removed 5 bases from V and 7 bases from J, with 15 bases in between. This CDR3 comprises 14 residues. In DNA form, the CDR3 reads TGTGCCAGCAGTCGAACGGGGTGGGGACAGCCCCAGCATTTT. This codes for CASSRTGWGQPQHF.

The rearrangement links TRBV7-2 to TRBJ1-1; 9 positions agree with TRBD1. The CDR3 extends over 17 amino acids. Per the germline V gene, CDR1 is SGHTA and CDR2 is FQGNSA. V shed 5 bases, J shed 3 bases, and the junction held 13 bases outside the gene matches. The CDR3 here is CASSRDRGGPLHTEAFF. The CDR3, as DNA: TGTGCCAGCAGCCGTGACAGGGGGGGACCCCTACACACTGAAGCTTTCTTT.

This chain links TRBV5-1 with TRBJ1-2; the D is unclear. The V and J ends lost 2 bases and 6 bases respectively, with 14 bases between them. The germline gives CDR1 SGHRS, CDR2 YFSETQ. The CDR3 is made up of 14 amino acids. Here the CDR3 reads CASSFFLGSHGYTF. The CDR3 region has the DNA TGCGCCAGCAGCTTCTTTCTAGGGTCGCATGGCTACACCTTC.